Listed below are T cell receptor beta chains from one sample, sequenced in a study. TCRdb ran MiXCR on the 5' RACE reads and lists one entry per CDR3 protein. The data show 4,500 to 6,000 distinct CDR3 sequences, approximately 78% seen once. Material for sequencing was Tregs sorted from blood. All receptors come from a female donor with breast cancer. The CDR3 runs from the conserved cysteine through the conserved F or W. Each record gives: CDR3 DNA, CDR3 protein, J gene, D gene, clone size, V gene. D genes are given only for firm matches. Clone size is not always given. Where it is, it says once, few, many or a class for expanded clones.

DNA: TGTGCCAGCAGCTTAGGGGGTGGGATAACTTCCTACAATGAGCAGTTCTTC; CDR3: CASSLGGGITSYNEQFF; J: TRBJ2-1; D: NA; size: NA; V: TRBV11-3
DNA: TGCAGTGCTAGAGAAACCTACGAGCAGTACTTC; CDR3: CSARETYEQYF; J: TRBJ2-7; D: NA; size: NA; V: TRBV20-1
DNA: TGTGCCAGCAGCTTAAGCCCCCGGGGGCCTGAGCAGTTCTTC; CDR3: CASSLSPRGPEQFF; J: TRBJ2-1; D: NA; size: once; V: TRBV7-6
DNA: TGCAGCGGACAGGGGCCGGGACTAGCTTATGAGCAGTTCTTC; CDR3: CSGQGPGLAYEQFF; J: TRBJ2-1; D: NA; size: NA; V: TRBV29-1
DNA: TGCGCCAGCAGGGAACGCGACGGGGCCTCCTACGAGCAGTACTTC; CDR3: CASRERDGASYEQYF; J: TRBJ2-7; D: NA; size: few; V: TRBV4-1
DNA: TGCGCCAGCAGCCAAGGGGCAGCTGTTAACTATGGCTACACCTTC; CDR3: CASSQGAAVNYGYTF; J: TRBJ1-2; D: NA; size: NA; V: TRBV4-1
DNA: TGTGCCAGCAGCTCGTACCTCTCCTACGAGCAGTACTTC; CDR3: CASSSYLSYEQYF; J: TRBJ2-7; D: NA; size: few; V: TRBV6-5
DNA: TGCAGTGCTAGTGCGACCCAGGCTAGCAATCAGCCCCAGCATTTT; CDR3: CSASATQASNQPQHF; J: TRBJ1-5; D: NA; size: NA; V: TRBV20-1
DNA: TGTGCCAGCAGCTTTTCGGTGACAGTCGGAGGCTGGGATCATCAGCCCCAGCATTTT; CDR3: CASSFSVTVGGWDHQPQHF; J: TRBJ1-5; D: NA; size: NA; V: TRBV7-2
DNA: TGTGCCAGCAGCCCCCGGGACGGCTACACCTTC; CDR3: CASSPRDGYTF; J: TRBJ1-2; D: NA; size: few; V: TRBV6-5